These 29 T cell receptor beta chains share one sample of origin, sequenced in a study of chemoradiotherapy in HPV16-positive cancers. Sequenced by immunoSEQ multiplex PCR; TCRdb stores in-frame clones only, minus some. The table has fewer than 6,000 clones, about 88% seen once; the top ten hold 2% to 3%. This material consisted of tumor tissue, taken from a patient who underwent chemoradiotherapy. These receptor sequences come from a human donor with HPV-associated anogenital cancer.

V gene TRBV19 combines with J gene TRBJ1-4; 9 bases are a match to TRBD1. The CDR3 is made up of 15 amino acids. The junction had 9 bases not matched to a gene; V was cut back by 5 bases and J by 8 bases. Germline CDR1 LNHDA, CDR2 SQIVND (reference sequence). CDR3 sequence (DNA): TGTGCCAGTAGTCCCCGACAGGGGGTAAGCGAAAAACTGTTTTTT. Residues: CASSPRQGVSEKLFF.

This chain links TRBV4-1 with TRBJ1-5; D unresolved. V was trimmed by 2 bases and J by 0 bases, leaving 14 bases between them. CDR3 length equals 17 residues. The V gene's germline CDR1 is MGHRA and CDR2 YSYEKL. This CDR3 is CASSQNYREYSNQPQHF. The CDR3 coding sequence is TGCGCCAGCAGCCAAAACTACAGAGAATATAGCAATCAGCCCCAGCATTTT.

The chain has TRBV4-3 and TRBJ2-3; D remains unclear. This CDR3 region has 15 residues. The germline CDR1 and CDR2 sequences are LGHNA and YSLEER. Trimming removed 0 bases from V and 1 base from J, with 8 bases in between. CDR3 nucleotide sequence: TGCGCCAGCAGCCAAGATCCCAGCGGCACAGATACGCAGTATTTT. Protein sequence: CASSQDPSGTDTQYF.

This clone has a single count. The chain couples TRBV5-1 to TRBJ2-1; 11 nucleotides line up with TRBD2. CDR1 SGHRS and CDR2 YFSETQ come from the germline V gene. The ends lost 6 bases at V and 4 bases at J; junction bases unmatched: 3. CDR3 size: 14 residues. The CDR3 loop reads CASTLAGGYNEQFF. The CDR3 DNA sequence: TGCGCCAGCACCTTAGCGGGGGGGTACAATGAGCAGTTCTTC.

The gene calls are TRBV19 and TRBJ1-5, with D possibly being TRBD1 (6 bases). V was shortened by 2 bases and J by 5 bases, with 10 bases between the two germline ends. CDR1 and CDR2 (germline): LNHDA, SQIVND (reference sequence). CDR3 length: 14 residues. CDR3 sequence reads: CASSILGAYQPQHF. CDR3 sequence (DNA): TGTGCCAGTAGTATATTGGGGGCTTATCAGCCCCAGCATTTT.

This clone has only one observation. The chain uses TRBV2 and TRBJ2-1; possible D gene TRBD1, 5 bases. The CDR3 covers 15 residues. Germline V gene data show CDR1 as SNHLY and CDR2 as FYNNEI. V lost 1 base and J 5 bases, leaving 12 bases between the germline ends. The CDR3 region has the DNA TGTGCCAGCAGTGAAGAGGCAGGGTGGGACAATGAGCAGTTCTTC. This encodes CASSEEAGWDNEQFF.

This chain joins TRBV19 and TRBJ2-2; possible D gene TRBD2, 6 bases. V lost 3 bases to trimming and J lost 5 bases, with 13 bases between them. The CDR3 totals 15 residues. Germline-derived CDR1 and CDR2 are LNHDA and SQIVND (reference sequence). The CDR3 reads CASSINSGATGELFF. The CDR3 DNA reads TGTGCCAGTAGTATTAATAGCGGAGCGACCGGGGAGCTGTTTTTT.

The J gene is TRBJ1-2, the V gene TRBV7-9, with D perhaps matching TRBD1 (6 bases). The germline CDR1 and CDR2 sequences are SEHNR and FQNEAQ (reference sequence). This CDR3 spans 14 amino acids. V lost 0 bases, J lost 4 bases, and 9 bases lay in between. In DNA, the CDR3 is TGTGCCAGCAGCTTAGCGGCCAGGGGCTATGGCTACACCTTC. It codes for CASSLAARGYGYTF.

This clone came up a few times. The rearrangement joins TRBV25-1 to TRBJ1-4, with D unclear. Trimming shortened V by 1 base and J by 3 bases, and 12 bases separated the two germline ends. CDR1 is MGHDK, CDR2 SYGVNS, per germline. The CDR3 spans 16 residues. The CDR3 DNA is TGTGCCAGCAGTGAATCCCGGGGTAGTGCTAATGAAAAACTGTTTTTT. This codes for CASSESRGSANEKLFF.

The chain has TRBV28 and TRBJ2-5; TRBD2 matches 12 bases. Germline V gene data show CDR1 as MDHEN and CDR2 as SYDVKM. This CDR3 region has 16 residues. After removal of 4 bases from V and 2 bases from J, the junction contained 5 bases not matched to a gene. CDR3 region: CASSSPGTSGQETQYF. CDR3 DNA sequence: TGTGCCAGCAGTTCGCCAGGGACTAGCGGGCAAGAGACCCAGTACTTC. The whole variable domain, filled in from reference TRBV28 and TRBJ2-5, reads DVKVTQSSRYLVKRTGEKVFLECVQDMDHENMFWYRQDPGLGLRLIYFSYDVKMKEKGDIPEGYSVSREKKERFSLILESASTNQTSMYLCASSSPGTSGQETQYFGPGTRLLVL.

V usage is TRBV7-2 and J usage is TRBJ2-2; 9 bases agree with TRBD1. The J segment lost 0 bases and the V segment lost 8 bases, leaving 4 bases of the junction unmatched. Germline CDR1 and CDR2: SGHTA and FQGNSA. CDR3 length equals 15 residues. The CDR3 coding sequence is TGTGCCAGCCTGGACAGGGGCCCGAACACCGGGGAGCTGTTTTTT. It specifies CASLDRGPNTGELFF.

The V gene is TRBV19, the J gene TRBJ1-2; D might be TRBD1 (5 bases). CDR3 size: 13 residues. Per germline, CDR1 LNHDA and CDR2 SQIVND (reference sequence). Trimming cost V 0 bases and J 8 bases, with 10 bases left between them. Here the CDR3 DNA reads TGTGCCAGTAGTATAGATATGAGGGGCGGCTACACCTTC. Protein: CASSIDMRGGYTF.

This clone has a handful of counts. The sample has other DNA sequences that encode this CDR3 too. This sequence joins TRBV6-1 and TRBJ2-3; D is undetermined. Trimming took 6 bases from V and 6 from J, leaving 7 bases between them. The CDR3 is made up of 11 amino acids. Germline CDR1 is MNHNS and CDR2 is SASEGT. The CDR3 DNA follows: TGTGCCAGCAGCCGATTTGATACGCAGTATTTT. This sequence encodes CASSRFDTQYF.

The chain recombines TRBV5-1 with TRBJ2-2, with 7 bases aligning to TRBD1. The CDR3 loop spans 14 amino acids. V gave up 0 bases and J gave up 6 bases; unmatched junction bases: 2. Germline V lookup: CDR1 SGHRS, CDR2 YFSETQ. This CDR3 is CASSLAQGAGELFF. CDR3 coding DNA: TGCGCCAGCAGCTTGGCCCAGGGGGCCGGGGAGCTGTTTTTT.

J is TRBJ2-5 and V is TRBV30; D gene unclear. The CDR3 has 14 amino acids. The germline gives CDR1 GTSNPN, CDR2 SVGIG (reference sequence). V lost 2 bases and J lost 7, with 17 bases in between. The CDR3 is CAWSLTRRIVTQYF. The DNA of the CDR3 is TGTGCCTGGAGTTTAACGAGGCGGATCGTGACCCAGTACTTC.

V is TRBV5-6 and J is TRBJ2-2, with TRBD2 matching over 8 bases. The CDR3 is made up of 16 amino acids. V was clipped by 2 bases and J by 7 bases; unmatched bases: 10. Germline-derived CDR1 and CDR2 are SGHDT and YYEEEE. This CDR3 reads CASSFRTSRGDGELFF. CDR3 in DNA: TGTGCCAGCAGCTTTCGGACTAGCCGTGGGGACGGGGAGCTGTTTTTT.

This sequence joins TRBV19 and TRBJ1-3; possible D gene TRBD1, 5 bases. The ends were cut back, 2 bases at V and 2 bases at J, with 7 bases in the middle. Germline V gene lookup returns CDR1 LNHDA and CDR2 SQIVND (reference sequence). The CDR3 loop spans 14 amino acids. DNA of the CDR3: TGTGCCAGTAGTATATTGGGACCTGGAAACACCATATATTTT. It is translated as CASSILGPGNTIYF.

This chain joins TRBV9 and TRBJ2-3; 7 bases map to TRBD1. This CDR3 comprises 14 residues. Trimming removed 0 bases from V and 5 bases from J; junction bases left unmatched: 3. Per the germline V gene, CDR1 is SGDLS and CDR2 is YYNGEE. The chain's CDR3 is CASSVETGRDTQYF. The CDR3, as DNA: TGTGCCAGCAGCGTAGAGACAGGGAGAGATACGCAGTATTTT.

Here the CDR3 reads CASRQGREGNTIYF. CDR3 DNA: TGTGCCAGCAGGCAGGGGCGAGAAGGAAACACCATATATTTT. The V gene is TRBV28, the J gene TRBJ1-3, with D tentatively TRBD1 (6 bases). V dropped 6 bases and J dropped 4 bases, with 13 bases sitting between them. Germline V CDR1 and CDR2: MDHEN, SYDVKM. The CDR3 is 14 amino acids.

The V call is TRBV10-3, the J call TRBJ1-2; D call uncertain. The V end was cut by 1 base, the J end by 4 bases, with 13 bases between. Germline V gives CDR1 ENHRY, CDR2 SYGVKD. This CDR3 contains 15 residues. CDR3 nucleotides: TGTGCCATCAGTGAGTATCAGAACGAAGTCTATGGCTACACCTTC. It codes for CAISEYQNEVYGYTF.

This sequence joins TRBV2 and TRBJ1-1, with D possibly TRBD1 on 5 matching bases. Trimming removed 3 bases from V and 0 bases from J, with 8 bases in between. There are 14 residues in the CDR3. Germline CDR1 and CDR2: SNHLY and FYNNEI. This chain's CDR3 is CASSDWGLNTEAFF. The CDR3 bases are TGTGCCAGCAGTGATTGGGGACTGAACACTGAAGCTTTCTTT.

The chain employs TRBV7-2 and TRBJ2-3; 7 bases are a match to TRBD1. Germline values: CDR1 SGHTA, CDR2 FQGNSA. V was clipped by 1 base and J by 6 bases; unmatched bases: 10. This CDR3 comprises 16 residues. The CDR3 here is CASSLDTGRRGDTQYF. The CDR3 DNA sequence: TGTGCCAGCAGCTTAGACACGGGACGCAGGGGGGATACGCAGTATTTT.

The rearrangement uses TRBV6-6 and TRBJ1-2; 7 bases match TRBD1. This CDR3 is 14 amino acids long. Unmatched junction bases numbered 13, after V lost 7 bases and J lost 8 bases. Looked up from germline, CDR1 is MNHNY and CDR2 is SVGAGI (reference sequence). CDR3 sequence reads: CASTIRVGGEGYTF. As DNA, the CDR3 is TGTGCCAGCACCATACGGGTAGGGGGCGAAGGCTACACCTTC.

The chain couples TRBV11-2 to TRBJ1-1; D is possibly TRBD1 (6 bases). V shed 2 bases and J shed 1 base, with 11 bases lying between them. CDR3 length: 15 residues. The V gene's germline CDR1 is SGHAT and CDR2 FQNNGV. The DNA for the CDR3 is TGTGCCAGCAGCTTATTAACAGGGACGAACACTGAAGCTTTCTTT. It yields the protein CASSLLTGTNTEAFF. Supplemented by reference TRBV11-2 and TRBJ1-1, the full variable domain reads EAGVAQSPRYKIIEKRQSVAFWCNPISGHATLYWYQQILGQGPKLLIQFQNNGVVDDSQLPKDRFSAERLKGVDSTLKIQPAKLEDSAVYLCASSLLTGTNTEAFFGQGTRLTVV.

The rearrangement joins TRBV5-1 to TRBJ1-1; 8 nucleotides line up with TRBD1. CDR1 is SGHRS and CDR2 is YFSETQ in the germline V gene. The V segment lost 0 bases and the J segment 3 bases; nucleotides outside the gene matches: 1. The CDR3 is made up of 14 amino acids. CDR3 nucleotides: TGCGCCAGCAGCTTGGCAGGGGGCTACACTGAAGCTTTCTTT. It encodes CASSLAGGYTEAFF. Looking up the rest from reference TRBV5-1 and TRBJ1-1 gives the full variable domain: KAGVTQTPRYLIKTRGQQVTLSCSPISGHRSVSWYQQTPGQGLQFLFEYFSETQRNKGNFPGRFSGRQFSNSRSEMNVSTLELGDSALYLCASSLAGGYTEAFFGQGTRLTVV.

This chain uses TRBV7-9 with TRBJ1-3; D remains ambiguous. The CDR3 has 11 residues. V lost 5 bases and J 3 bases, leaving 2 bases between the germline ends. The germline gives CDR1 SEHNR, CDR2 FQNEAQ (reference sequence). The DNA for the CDR3 is TGTGCCAGCAGCCTTGGAAACACCATATATTTT. It translates to CASSLGNTIYF.

This clone has just one count. The gene calls are TRBV7-2 and TRBJ2-7; TRBD2 matches at 9 bases. Trimming at V came to 3 bases and at J to 0 bases, leaving 3 bases not matched to a gene. Germline CDR1 is SGHTA and CDR2 is FQGNSA. The CDR3 extends over 15 amino acids. CDR3 nucleotides: TGTGCCAGCAGCTTTGGACTAGCGCTCTCCTACGAGCAGTACTTC. This gives the protein CASSFGLALSYEQYF. Combining the CDR3 with reference TRBV7-2 and TRBJ2-7 gives the whole variable domain GAGVSQSPSNKVTEKGKDVELRCDPISGHTALYWYRQSLGQGLEFLIYFQGNSAPDKSGLPSDRFSAERTGGSVSTLTIQRTQQEDSAVYLCASSFGLALSYEQYFGPGTRLTVT.

This clone was observed a handful of times. The J gene is TRBJ2-3, the V gene TRBV9; D might be TRBD1 or TRBD2, each matching 5 bases. The V gene lost 3 bases and the J gene lost 2 bases, with 22 bases spanning the gap. Germline CDR1 and CDR2: SGDLS and YYNGEE. This CDR3 spans 18 amino acids. CDR3 in DNA: TGTGCCAGCAGCGGGGCCCCTCTGGGGGAAGAAGACACAGATACGCAGTATTTT. Amino acid sequence: CASSGAPLGEEDTDTQYF. Looking up the rest from reference TRBV9 and TRBJ2-3 gives the full variable domain: DSGVTQTPKHLITATGQRVTLRCSPRSGDLSVYWYQQSLDQGLQFLIQYYNGEERAKGNILERFSAQQFPDLHSELNLSSLELGDSALYFCASSGAPLGEEDTDTQYFGPGTRLTVL.

The V and J genes are TRBV5-6 and TRBJ1-4; 9 nucleotides match TRBD1. The CDR3 length is 16 residues. V trimming: 2 bases; J trimming: 3 bases; junction bases outside the gene matches: 5. From germline, CDR1 is SGHDT and CDR2 YYEEEE. The CDR3 DNA is TGTGCCAGCAGCTTTTGGGACAGGGCTTCTAATGAAAAACTGTTTTTT. It specifies CASSFWDRASNEKLFF.